This record covers a single T cell receptor (beta chain). Its target antigen remains unknown. Per-nucleotide qualities are absent, and no much larger clonotype sits a single base away. The data are from a study of blood T cell repertoires in COVID-19 (dated by TCRdb to the early 2020s). For context, the study as a whole: Samples from collaborators originated in the United States, Italy and Spain and spanned both the acute and convalescent phases of COVID-19. Deeply sampled blood TCRbeta repertoires from subjects exposed to, actively infected with, or recovered from COVID-19 were included in the dataset. The prospective study material was composed of cDNA or gDNA derived from T cells, B-cell-depleted T cells, or PBMCs. The repertoires were released in a freely available public database meant as a resource for research on the immune response to SARS-CoV-2. The samples were drawn from two sources: the first 160 participants of the ongoing ImmuneRACE study, and over 950 subjects contributed by 6 global collaborators. The sample metadata nearly always contained a de-identified subject ID, COVID-19 status, age in years and sex. Where available, HLA class I and class II types were obtained from metadata supplied by the sample provider rather than from assay-based typing.

TCRbeta CDR3 regions were amplified from genomic DNA by means of the immunoSEQ Assay, a bias-controlled multiplex PCR. In the authors' own workflow: The number of nucleated cells in each sample was estimated by amplification of reference gene primers within the assay. To quantify the absolute abundance of each unique TCRbeta CDR3 rearrangement, sequence reads were collapsed and filtered. For each sample, productive Simpson clonality was calculated by taking the square root of Simpson's diversity index across productive rearrangements. The table was pulled from immuneACCESS by TCRdb, which kept in-frame rearrangements only. Such tables lose some clones; where checked, under half of the loss comes from unresolved V genes, and the rest has no known cause. The V and J calls and clone size come from that table; D and trimming were worked out from the DNA. This sample lists some 190,000 clones; around 80% were detected once. The ten biggest clones cover 7.8% of the sample.

Based on the germline V gene (reference sequence), the CDR1 and CDR2 sequences are LNHDA and SQIVND. The CDR3 spans 15 residues, from the cysteine through the phenylalanine. CDR3 DNA is the only sequence kept; it has 45 bases, read in frame from the first base. Deletion took 5 bases off V and 2 bases off J, with a span of 13 bases between the germline ends. One collaborating source in Seattle enrolled patients while the patients were actively infected and followed the patients over time throughout the course of disease. Whole blood was collected in K2EDTA tubes by collaborating institutions according to the institutions' own protocols. For TCRbeta analysis, collaborator samples were shipped as frozen whole blood, as isolated PBMCs, or as DNA extracted from either sample type. Study-wide conclusions, independent of this receptor: Clinical and demographic metadata were provided uncurated, with the amount varying by source and participant.

In this chain, TRBV19 is recombined with TRBJ1-5, and the D gene may be TRBD1, 5 bases matching. The source is a woman older than 75 with COVID-19, enrolled during active disease. Sequences were obtained from peripheral blood. CDR3 protein: CASSSSQGGNQPQHF. The base sequence is TGTGCCAGTAGTTCGAGTCAGGGTGGCAATCAGCCCCAGCATTTT.